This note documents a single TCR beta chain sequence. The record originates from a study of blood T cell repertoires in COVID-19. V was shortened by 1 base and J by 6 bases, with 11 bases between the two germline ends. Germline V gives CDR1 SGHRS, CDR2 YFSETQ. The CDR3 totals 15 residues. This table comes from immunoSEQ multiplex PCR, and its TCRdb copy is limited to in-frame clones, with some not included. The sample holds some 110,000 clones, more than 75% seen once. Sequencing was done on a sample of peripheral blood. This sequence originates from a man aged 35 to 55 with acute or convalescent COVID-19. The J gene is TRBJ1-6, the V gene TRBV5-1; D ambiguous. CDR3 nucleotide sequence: TGCGCCAGCAGCTTGAGCGGGCCGCCTAATTCACCCCTCCACTTT. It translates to CASSLSGPPNSPLHF. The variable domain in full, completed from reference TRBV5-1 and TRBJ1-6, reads KAGVTQTPRYLIKTRGQQVTLSCSPISGHRSVSWYQQTPGQGLQFLFEYFSETQRNKGNFPGRFSGRQFSNSRSEMNVSTLELGDSALYLCASSLSGPPNSPLHFGNGTRLTVT.